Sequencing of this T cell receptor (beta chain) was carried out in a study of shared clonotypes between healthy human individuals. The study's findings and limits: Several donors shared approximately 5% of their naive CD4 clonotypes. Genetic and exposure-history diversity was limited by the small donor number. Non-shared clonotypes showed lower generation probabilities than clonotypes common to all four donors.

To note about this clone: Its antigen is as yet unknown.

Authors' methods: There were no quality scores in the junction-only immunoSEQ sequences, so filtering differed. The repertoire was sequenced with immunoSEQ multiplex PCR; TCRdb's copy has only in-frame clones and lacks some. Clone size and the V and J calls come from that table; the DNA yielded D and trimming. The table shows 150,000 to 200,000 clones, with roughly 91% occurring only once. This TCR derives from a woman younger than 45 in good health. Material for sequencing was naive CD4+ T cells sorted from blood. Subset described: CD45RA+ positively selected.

The CDR3 nucleotides read TGTGCCAGTAGTATAGAGGGGACAGGGGGCGCGGCTGGGGCCAACGTCCTGACTTTC. The encoded protein is CASSIEGTGGAAGANVLTF. This chain uses TRBV19 with TRBJ2-6; TRBD1 agrees at 12 bases. The CDR3 runs to 19 residues. The ends lost 0 bases at V and 2 bases at J; junction bases unmatched: 5. Looked up from germline, CDR1 is LNHDA and CDR2 is SQIVND (reference sequence).